This is a list of T cell receptor beta chains from one sample in a study of T cells after posttransplantation cyclophosphamide. This table comes from immunoSEQ multiplex PCR, and its TCRdb copy is limited to in-frame clones, with some not included. This repertoire holds roughly 41,000 clones, and none appear only once. Input material: PBMCs. These receptors originate from a man younger than 40 in good health and a related stem cell transplant donor. CDR3s include the opening cysteine and the closing phenylalanine or tryptophan. D genes are given only for firm matches. Part of the rows lack a size; the others show once, few, many or a class for expanded clones.

D gene: -; J gene: TRBJ1-3; clone size: many; V gene: TRBV6-6; CDR3 DNA: TGTGCCAGCCGGAAGGGGGGGTCTGGAAACACCATATATTTT; CDR3 protein: CASRKGGSGNTIYF
D gene: TRBD1; J gene: TRBJ2-3; clone size: many; V gene: TRBV19; CDR3 DNA: TGTGCCAGTAGTATAGCTTTAGGGGACAGAGGCACAGATACGCAGTATTTT; CDR3 protein: CASSIALGDRGTDTQYF
D gene: TRBD1; J gene: TRBJ2-7; clone size: many; V gene: TRBV6-6; CDR3 DNA: TGTGCCAGCCGCAGGGGACAGGTCGACGAGCAGTACTTC; CDR3 protein: CASRRGQVDEQYF
D gene: -; J gene: TRBJ1-2; clone size: many; V gene: TRBV2; CDR3 DNA: TGTGCCAGCAGCACACGTAACTATGGCTACACCTTC; CDR3 protein: CASSTRNYGYTF
D gene: TRBD1; J gene: TRBJ1-2; clone size: many; V gene: TRBV19; CDR3 DNA: TGTGCCAGTAGTAAAGGGGGCCTGAGTGGCTACACCTTC; CDR3 protein: CASSKGGLSGYTF
D gene: -; J gene: TRBJ2-1; clone size: many; V gene: TRBV6-5; CDR3 DNA: TGTGCCAGCAGGAGGGGAAGGGCGACCTACGATGAGCAGTTCTTC; CDR3 protein: CASRRGRATYDEQFF
D gene: -; J gene: TRBJ2-2; clone size: many; V gene: TRBV5-6; CDR3 DNA: TGTGCCAGCAGCTTGTCAGGGGTGCGCACCGGGGAGCTGTTTTTT; CDR3 protein: CASSLSGVRTGELFF
D gene: TRBD1; J gene: TRBJ1-2; clone size: many; V gene: TRBV4-2; CDR3 DNA: TGTGCCAGCAGCCACATATTAGGGGGCGCCTATGGCTACACCTTC; CDR3 protein: CASSHILGGAYGYTF
D gene: -; J gene: TRBJ2-3; clone size: many; V gene: TRBV2; CDR3 DNA: TGTGCCAGCAGTGATCAGGGAGAATGGAGTACGCAGTATTTT; CDR3 protein: CASSDQGEWSTQYF
D gene: TRBD1; J gene: TRBJ1-1; clone size: many; V gene: TRBV7-8; CDR3 DNA: TGTGCCAGCAGCTTAGCACCAGGACAGGGGGAAACTGAAGCTTTCTTT; CDR3 protein: CASSLAPGQGETEAFF
D gene: -; J gene: TRBJ2-1; clone size: many; V gene: TRBV6-1; CDR3 DNA: TGTGCCAGCAGCCCGGGGAGGCTCTACAATGAGCAGTTCTTC; CDR3 protein: CASSPGRLYNEQFF
D gene: -; J gene: TRBJ2-5; clone size: -; V gene: TRBV6-5; CDR3 DNA: TGTGCCAGCAGTTACGGAGAGGGCCAGTACTTC; CDR3 protein: CASSYGEGQYF
D gene: TRBD2; J gene: TRBJ2-2; clone size: many; V gene: TRBV4-2; CDR3 DNA: TGTGCCAGCAGCCAAGATCTACTAGCGGGGGGATCGAACACCGGGGAGCTGTTTTTT; CDR3 protein: CASSQDLLAGGSNTGELFF
D gene: -; J gene: TRBJ1-5; clone size: many; V gene: TRBV6-2/TRBV6-3; CDR3 DNA: TGTGCCAGCAGTTATTCCAGGGCGGATCAGCCCCAGCATTTT; CDR3 protein: CASSYSRADQPQHF
D gene: -; J gene: TRBJ2-7; clone size: -; V gene: TRBV27; CDR3 DNA: TGTGCCAGCAGCCAACTCTGGGTCATTGGGCAGTCCTACGAGCAGTACTTC; CDR3 protein: CASSQLWVIGQSYEQYF
D gene: TRBD2; J gene: TRBJ2-7; clone size: few; V gene: TRBV5-1; CDR3 DNA: TGCGCCAGCAGCTTAGGCTTGCGGGGGGGCTCCTACGAGCAGTACTTC; CDR3 protein: CASSLGLRGGSYEQYF
D gene: -; J gene: TRBJ2-3; clone size: many; V gene: TRBV28; CDR3 DNA: TGTGCCAGCAGTCCAGGGAGAGCAACAGATACGCAGTATTTT; CDR3 protein: CASSPGRATDTQYF
D gene: -; J gene: TRBJ2-2; clone size: many; V gene: TRBV7-6; CDR3 DNA: TGTGCCAGCAGCTTATCCGGAGGGGACACCGGGGAGCTGTTTTTT; CDR3 protein: CASSLSGGDTGELFF
D gene: -; J gene: TRBJ1-1; clone size: many; V gene: TRBV4-2; CDR3 DNA: TGTGCCAGCAGCCTTAATCTAATGAACACTGAAGCTTTCTTT; CDR3 protein: CASSLNLMNTEAFF
D gene: TRBD1; J gene: TRBJ1-2; clone size: many; V gene: TRBV11-1; CDR3 DNA: TGTGCCAGCAGCCCAGACGGGACAGGTGACTACACCTTC; CDR3 protein: CASSPDGTGDYTF
D gene: -; J gene: TRBJ1-4; clone size: many; V gene: TRBV7-9; CDR3 DNA: TGTGCCAGCAGCCTCGGACAAATCCGGGAAAAACTGTTTTTT; CDR3 protein: CASSLGQIREKLFF
D gene: TRBD1; J gene: TRBJ1-2; clone size: many; V gene: TRBV6-1; CDR3 DNA: TGTGCCAGCACCTGGGACAGGGGAGTGGATGGCTACACCTTC; CDR3 protein: CASTWDRGVDGYTF
D gene: -; J gene: TRBJ1-1; clone size: many; V gene: TRBV12-5; CDR3 DNA: TGTGCTAGTGGACAGGGACCTGAAGCTTTCTTT; CDR3 protein: CASGQGPEAFF
D gene: TRBD2; J gene: TRBJ2-7; clone size: many; V gene: TRBV7-6; CDR3 DNA: TGTGCCAGCAGCTTAACTAGCGGCTACGAGCAGTACTTC; CDR3 protein: CASSLTSGYEQYF
D gene: -; J gene: TRBJ2-6; clone size: many; V gene: TRBV2; CDR3 DNA: TGTGCCAGCAGGATGGTAGGAACGGGCTCTGGGGCCAACGTCCTGACTTTC; CDR3 protein: CASRMVGTGSGANVLTF
D gene: -; J gene: TRBJ1-2; clone size: many; V gene: TRBV28; CDR3 DNA: TGTGCCACCTACGGTGCAGGGATAGACTATGGCTACACCTTC; CDR3 protein: CATYGAGIDYGYTF
D gene: -; J gene: TRBJ2-2; clone size: many; V gene: TRBV4-3; CDR3 DNA: TGCGCCAGCAGCCAAGAGGCCCCCTCGAACACCGGGGAGCTGTTTTTT; CDR3 protein: CASSQEAPSNTGELFF
D gene: TRBD1; J gene: TRBJ1-5; clone size: many; V gene: TRBV6-5; CDR3 DNA: TGTGCCAGCAGTCCCAGACAGGGGGTCGATCAGCCCCAGCATTTT; CDR3 protein: CASSPRQGVDQPQHF
D gene: -; J gene: TRBJ1-4; clone size: many; V gene: TRBV6-5; CDR3 DNA: TGTGCCAGCAGCCGCACAGCGGTAACTAATGAAAAACTGTTTTTT; CDR3 protein: CASSRTAVTNEKLFF
D gene: TRBD1; J gene: TRBJ2-1; clone size: few; V gene: TRBV12-3/TRBV12-4; CDR3 DNA: TGTGCCAGCAGAAATACCGGGACAGCCAATGAGCAGTTCTTC; CDR3 protein: CASRNTGTANEQFF
D gene: -; J gene: TRBJ1-4; clone size: few; V gene: TRBV15; CDR3 DNA: TGTGCCACCAGCGGTGGCAGGGTGGGCGAAAAACTGTTTTTT; CDR3 protein: CATSGGRVGEKLFF
D gene: -; J gene: TRBJ2-5; clone size: -; V gene: TRBV6-6; CDR3 DNA: TGTGCCAGCAGGATAGGGGAGACCCAGTACTTC; CDR3 protein: CASRIGETQYF
D gene: TRBD1; J gene: TRBJ2-7; clone size: -; V gene: TRBV7-2; CDR3 DNA: TGTGCCAGCAGCTACAGGGGGCGAGTCTACGAGCAGTACTTC; CDR3 protein: CASSYRGRVYEQYF
D gene: -; J gene: TRBJ2-7; clone size: many; V gene: TRBV6-5; CDR3 DNA: TGTGCCAGCAGCCGCGGTGGAGCCTACGAGCAGTACTTC; CDR3 protein: CASSRGGAYEQYF
D gene: -; J gene: TRBJ2-5; clone size: -; V gene: TRBV29-1; CDR3 DNA: TGCAGCGCTCCTTTGACAGGCGAGACCCAGTACTTC; CDR3 protein: CSAPLTGETQYF
D gene: TRBD2; J gene: TRBJ2-3; clone size: many; V gene: TRBV9; CDR3 DNA: TGTGCCAGCAGCGTAGCTACAAGCGGGGGGGCAACAGATACGCAGTATTTT; CDR3 protein: CASSVATSGGATDTQYF
D gene: TRBD1; J gene: TRBJ2-1; clone size: many; V gene: TRBV6-2/TRBV6-3; CDR3 DNA: TGTGCCAGCAGCCAGGGGGTTGAGCAGTTCTTC; CDR3 protein: CASSQGVEQFF
D gene: TRBD1; J gene: TRBJ2-5; clone size: few; V gene: TRBV11-1; CDR3 DNA: TGTGCCAGCAGCTCAGTGACCTGGACAGGAGGCCAAGAGACCCAGTACTTC; CDR3 protein: CASSSVTWTGGQETQYF
D gene: -; J gene: TRBJ2-1; clone size: many; V gene: TRBV11-1; CDR3 DNA: TGTGCCAGCAGCTTATTTGCCTCACAGTATAGCTCCTACAATGAGCAGTTCTTC; CDR3 protein: CASSLFASQYSSYNEQFF
D gene: -; J gene: TRBJ2-2; clone size: many; V gene: TRBV4-3; CDR3 DNA: TGCGCCAGCAGCCAAGACCTACAGGTGCCCGGGGAGCTGTTTTTT; CDR3 protein: CASSQDLQVPGELFF
D gene: -; J gene: TRBJ2-3; clone size: -; V gene: TRBV5-1; CDR3 DNA: TGCGCCAGCACCGGAGACAGATTCACAGATACGCAGTATTTT; CDR3 protein: CASTGDRFTDTQYF
D gene: TRBD1; J gene: TRBJ1-3; clone size: many; V gene: TRBV12-3/TRBV12-4; CDR3 DNA: TGTGCCAGCAGTTTAGACAGGGGCACGGGAAACACCATATATTTT; CDR3 protein: CASSLDRGTGNTIYF
D gene: TRBD2; J gene: TRBJ2-5; clone size: -; V gene: TRBV15; CDR3 DNA: TGTGCCACCAGCAGAGGGGTAGCGGGGTACCAAGAGACCCAGTACTTC; CDR3 protein: CATSRGVAGYQETQYF
D gene: TRBD2; J gene: TRBJ2-1; clone size: many; V gene: TRBV18; CDR3 DNA: TGTGCCAGCTCACTGACGACTAGCGCCCCAAATGAGCAGTTCTTC; CDR3 protein: CASSLTTSAPNEQFF
D gene: -; J gene: TRBJ1-1; clone size: many; V gene: TRBV7-2; CDR3 DNA: TGTGCCAGCAGCCTGGCCCAGGGATTTAACACTGAAGCTTTCTTT; CDR3 protein: CASSLAQGFNTEAFF
D gene: -; J gene: TRBJ1-2; clone size: few; V gene: TRBV13; CDR3 DNA: TGTGCCAGCAGCCCCGAGCCGGCTAACTATGGCTACACCTTC; CDR3 protein: CASSPEPANYGYTF
D gene: -; J gene: TRBJ2-7; clone size: many; V gene: TRBV9; CDR3 DNA: TGTGCCAGCAGCGTTCCAGGTAACGAGCAGTACTTC; CDR3 protein: CASSVPGNEQYF
D gene: TRBD1; J gene: TRBJ1-4; clone size: many; V gene: TRBV6-1; CDR3 DNA: TGTGCCAGCAGAAGGACAGGAACTAATGAAAAACTGTTTTTT; CDR3 protein: CASRRTGTNEKLFF
D gene: TRBD2; J gene: TRBJ2-5; clone size: few; V gene: TRBV6-5; CDR3 DNA: TGTGCCAGCAGTTCCCTAGCGGGGGGGCTCGAGCCCCAGTACTTC; CDR3 protein: CASSSLAGGLEPQYF
D gene: -; J gene: TRBJ2-2; clone size: -; V gene: TRBV6-5; CDR3 DNA: TGTGCCAGCTCCAGGGGGGCCCTTAACACCGGGGAGCTGTTTTTT; CDR3 protein: CASSRGALNTGELFF
D gene: -; J gene: TRBJ1-5; clone size: -; V gene: TRBV7-2; CDR3 DNA: TGTGCCAGCTCATCGAGGCAGGGACTTTATCAGCCTCAGCATTTT; CDR3 protein: CASSSRQGLYQPQHF